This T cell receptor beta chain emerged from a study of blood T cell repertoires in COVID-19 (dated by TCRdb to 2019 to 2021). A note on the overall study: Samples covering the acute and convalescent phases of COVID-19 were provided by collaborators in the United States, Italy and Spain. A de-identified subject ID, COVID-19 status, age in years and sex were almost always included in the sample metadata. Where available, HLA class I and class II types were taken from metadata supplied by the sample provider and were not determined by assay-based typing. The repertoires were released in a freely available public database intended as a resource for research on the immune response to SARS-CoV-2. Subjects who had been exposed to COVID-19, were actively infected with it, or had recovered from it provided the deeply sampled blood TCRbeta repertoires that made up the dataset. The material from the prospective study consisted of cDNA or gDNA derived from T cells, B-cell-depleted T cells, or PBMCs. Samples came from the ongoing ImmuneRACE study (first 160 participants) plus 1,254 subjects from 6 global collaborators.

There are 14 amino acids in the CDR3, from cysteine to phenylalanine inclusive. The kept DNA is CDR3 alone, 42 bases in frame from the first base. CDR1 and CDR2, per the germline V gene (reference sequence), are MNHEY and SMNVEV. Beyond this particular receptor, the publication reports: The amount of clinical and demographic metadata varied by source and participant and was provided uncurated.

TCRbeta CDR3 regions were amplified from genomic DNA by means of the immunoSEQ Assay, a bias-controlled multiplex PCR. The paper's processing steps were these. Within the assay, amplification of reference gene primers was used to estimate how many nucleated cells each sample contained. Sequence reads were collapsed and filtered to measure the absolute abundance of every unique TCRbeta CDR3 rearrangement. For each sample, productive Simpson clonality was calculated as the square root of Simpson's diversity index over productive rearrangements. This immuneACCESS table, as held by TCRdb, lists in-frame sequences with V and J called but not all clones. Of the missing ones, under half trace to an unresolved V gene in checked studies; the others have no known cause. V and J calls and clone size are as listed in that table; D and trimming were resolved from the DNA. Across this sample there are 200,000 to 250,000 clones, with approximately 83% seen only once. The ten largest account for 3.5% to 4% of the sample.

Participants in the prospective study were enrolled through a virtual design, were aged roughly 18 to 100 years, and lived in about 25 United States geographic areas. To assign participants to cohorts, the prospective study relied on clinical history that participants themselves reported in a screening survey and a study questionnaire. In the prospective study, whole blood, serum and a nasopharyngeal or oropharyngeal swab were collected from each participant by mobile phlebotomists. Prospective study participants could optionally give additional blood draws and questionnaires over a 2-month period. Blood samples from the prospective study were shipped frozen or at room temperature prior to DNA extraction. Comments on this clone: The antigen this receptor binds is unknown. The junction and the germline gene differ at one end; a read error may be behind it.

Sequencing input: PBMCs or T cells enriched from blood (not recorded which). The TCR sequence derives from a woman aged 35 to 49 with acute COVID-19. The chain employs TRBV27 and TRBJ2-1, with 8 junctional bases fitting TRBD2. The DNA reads TGTGCCAGCAACCGAGCGGGAGCCTATAATGAGCAGTTCTTC. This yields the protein CASNRAGAYNEQFF.